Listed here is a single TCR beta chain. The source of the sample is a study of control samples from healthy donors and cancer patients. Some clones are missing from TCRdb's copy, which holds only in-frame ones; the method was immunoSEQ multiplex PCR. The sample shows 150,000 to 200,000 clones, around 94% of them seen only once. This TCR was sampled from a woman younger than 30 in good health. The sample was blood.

The CDR3 sequence: CASSLQGPVNTEAFF. Written as DNA, the CDR3 is TGTGCCAGCAGTTTACAGGGGCCGGTGAACACTGAAGCTTTCTTT. The V gene is TRBV27, the J gene TRBJ1-1; D is perhaps TRBD1 (6 bases). The germline V gene encodes CDR1 MNHEY and CDR2 SMNVEV (reference sequence). Deletions cut 2 bases from V and 0 bases from J, with 10 bases between. The CDR3 has 15 amino acids.